The 27 T cell receptor beta chains below come from one sample, sequenced in a study of shared clonotypes between healthy human individuals. The protocol was immunoSEQ multiplex PCR, while the TCRdb copy is restricted to in-frame clones and leaves out a portion. The data contain approximately 700,000 clones, around 73% of them singletons. Sequencing was performed on memory CD4+ T cells sorted from blood. The subset was: CD45RA-negative fraction. Every receptor here comes from a woman aged 25 to 39 in good health.

This clone was recorded a few times. The chain employs TRBV30 and TRBJ1-1; no clear D gene. Trimming took 2 bases from V and 1 from J, leaving 8 bases between them. Germline-derived CDR1 and CDR2 are GTSNPN and SVGIG (reference sequence). CDR3 length equals 13 residues. The CDR3 DNA reads as TGTGCCTGGAGTAAACAAGGGAACACTGAAGCTTTCTTT. Its protein is CAWSKQGNTEAFF.

This clone was seen more than once but under ten times. The chain is built from TRBV7-8 and TRBJ1-1; 8 bases line up with TRBD1. The CDR3 length is 17 residues. The V and J ends lost 0 bases and 3 bases, in that order; junction bases with no gene match: 9. Germline V gene data show CDR1 as SGHVS and CDR2 as FQNEAQ. DNA of the CDR3: TGTGCCAGCAGCTTAGCTCGGGTCAGGGGGCGAGACACTGAAGCTTTCTTT. Encoded protein: CASSLARVRGRDTEAFF.

J is TRBJ2-2 and V is TRBV29-1; a weak D match, TRBD1 (5 bases). Germline CDR1 and CDR2: SQVTM and ANQGSEA. The CDR3 is 16 amino acids. The germline V and J ends were trimmed by 6 bases and 1 base, with 18 bases remaining between them. The CDR3 sequence is CSVTNPAGMNTGELFF. For the CDR3, the DNA is TGCAGCGTCACAAACCCGGCAGGGATGAACACCGGGGAGCTGTTTTTT.

The chain is built from TRBV18 and TRBJ2-7, with 9 bases aligning to TRBD2. The junction had 5 bases not matched to a gene; V was cut back by 0 bases and J by 2 bases. The germline CDR1 and CDR2 sequences are KGHSH and LQKENI. The CDR3 is 16 residues long. CDR3 sequence reads: CASSPPELAGAYEQYF. For the CDR3, the DNA is TGTGCCAGCTCACCACCGGAGTTAGCGGGAGCCTACGAGCAGTACTTC.

The chain carries TRBV5-1 and TRBJ2-7; 12 bases are a match to TRBD1. The CDR3 is 16 residues long. V lost 3 bases, J lost 3 bases, and 7 bases stayed unmatched. CDR1 SGHRS and CDR2 YFSETQ come from the germline V gene. CDR3 amino acids: CASSSGTGGGFYEQYF. The CDR3 coding sequence is TGCGCCAGCAGCTCGGGGACAGGGGGCGGTTTCTACGAGCAGTACTTC.

V usage is TRBV6-6 and J usage is TRBJ1-1, with no clear D. V lost 2 bases to trimming and J lost 1 base, with 2 bases between them. CDR3 length equals 12 residues. Germline V gene sequence: CDR1 MNHNY, CDR2 SVGAGI (reference sequence). CDR3 sequence reads: CASSYPNTEAFF. Written as DNA, the CDR3 is TGTGCCAGCAGTTACCCGAACACTGAAGCTTTCTTT.

V and J are TRBV28 and TRBJ1-4; D is unresolved. The ends were cut back, 7 bases at V and 0 bases at J, with 9 bases in the middle. The CDR3 has 14 residues. Germline lookup yields CDR1 MDHEN and CDR2 SYDVKM. The CDR3: CASKWGTTNEKLFF. In DNA, the CDR3 is TGTGCCAGCAAGTGGGGTACAACTAATGAAAAACTGTTTTTT.

The genes are TRBV10-2 and TRBJ2-5; TRBD2 agrees at 9 bases. Germline V lookup: CDR1 WSHSY, CDR2 SAAADI. The V and J ends lost 8 bases and 5 bases, in that order; junction bases with no gene match: 6. This CDR3 comprises 13 residues. The CDR3 DNA sequence: TGCGCCAGCCGAGTAGCGGGAGATGAGACCCAGTACTTC. Translating gives CASRVAGDETQYF.

The chain links TRBV19 to TRBJ2-1; 9 bases agree with TRBD1. This CDR3 region has 14 residues. The V gene's germline CDR1 is LNHDA and CDR2 SQIVND (reference sequence). V shed 4 bases and J 7 bases; nucleotides not matched to a gene: 5. The CDR3 region is CASSTSGTGNEQFF. The CDR3 bases are TGTGCCAGTAGTACCTCCGGGACAGGGAATGAGCAGTTCTTC.

The chain joins TRBV2 to TRBJ2-5, with D possibly being TRBD1 (6 bases). The germline V and J ends were trimmed by 8 bases and 7 bases, with 11 bases remaining between them. Germline CDR1 SNHLY, CDR2 FYNNEI. The CDR3 has 11 residues. Here the CDR3 DNA reads TGTGCCAGCTACAGGGAAGGGACCCAGTACTTC. Translation gives CASYREGTQYF. The full variable domain, completed using reference TRBV2 and TRBJ2-5, is EPEVTQTPSHQVTQMGQEVILRCVPISNHLYFYWYRQILGQKVEFLVSFYNNEISEKSEIFDDQFSVERPDGSNFTLKIRSTKLEDSAMYFCASYREGTQYFGPGTRLLVL.

The genes are TRBV6-6 and TRBJ2-5, with a possible D match to TRBD1 (6 bases). Germline V gene data show CDR1 as MNHNY and CDR2 as SVGAGI (reference sequence). Deletions cut 4 bases from V and 5 bases from J, with 17 bases between. The CDR3 runs to 15 residues. CDR3 sequence: CASSSQAGDGETQYF. The DNA of the CDR3 is TGTGCCAGCAGTTCCCAGGCAGGGGACGGCGAGACCCAGTACTTC.

The chain couples TRBV19 to TRBJ2-5; D may correspond to TRBD1 or TRBD2 (6 bases each). The CDR3 spans 15 residues. Germline V gene data show CDR1 as LNHDA and CDR2 as SQIVND (reference sequence). The germline V and J ends were trimmed by 8 bases and 5 bases, with 21 bases remaining between them. The CDR3 here is CASLALGGGSETQYF. For the CDR3, the DNA is TGTGCCAGTCTTGCCCTAGGAGGGGGTAGCGAGACCCAGTACTTC.

This chain joins TRBV10-1 and TRBJ2-3, with unresolved D. V shed 4 bases and J shed 2 bases, with 10 bases lying between them. The V gene's germline CDR1 is WNHNN and CDR2 SYGVQD (reference sequence). This CDR3 is 14 amino acids long. This CDR3 is CASSVRRPTDTQYF. CDR3 DNA sequence: TGCGCCAGCAGTGTACGGAGACCCACAGATACGCAGTATTTT.

V gene TRBV5-6 combines with J gene TRBJ2-5; 10 bases fit TRBD2. The J call may be mistaken, given a closer DNA end match to TRBJ2-7. Germline CDR1 is SGHDT and CDR2 is YYEEEE. The CDR3 has 14 amino acids. CDR3 region: CASSRRLAGDEQYF. The CDR3 coding sequence is TGTGCCAGCAGCCGGAGGCTAGCGGGAGACGAGCAGTACTTC.

The chain uses TRBV13 and TRBJ1-2; 7 positions match TRBD1. There are 13 residues in the CDR3. J was trimmed by 4 bases and V by 5 bases; bases with no gene match: 4. Germline assignment: CDR1 PRHDT and CDR2 FYEKMQ (reference sequence). The CDR3 DNA sequence: TGTGCCAGCAGCCCTAGACAGGGCTATGGCTACACCTTC. It codes for CASSPRQGYGYTF.

J is TRBJ2-3 and V is TRBV19; 7 positions match TRBD2. Germline CDR1 reads LNHDA; CDR2 reads SQIVND (reference sequence). The CDR3 length is 15 residues. J gave up 2 bases and V 6 bases, and 8 bases lay outside the gene matches. This CDR3 is CASSTRDYYTDTQYF. The CDR3 DNA follows: TGTGCCAGTAGCACACGGGACTACTACACAGATACGCAGTATTTT.

This chain joins TRBV19 and TRBJ2-2; 7 bases match TRBD2. Trimming removed 8 bases from V and 0 bases from J; junction bases left unmatched: 6. From germline, CDR1 is LNHDA and CDR2 SQIVND (reference sequence). The CDR3 loop spans 15 amino acids. CDR3 nucleotide sequence: TGTGCCAGTGGCCTCGGGAGGTCGAACACCGGGGAGCTGTTTTTT. It specifies CASGLGRSNTGELFF. Variable domain in full (rest from reference TRBV19 and TRBJ2-2): DGGITQSPKYLFRKEGQNVTLSCEQNLNHDAMYWYRQDPGQGLRLIYYSQIVNDFQKGDIAEGYSVSREKKESFPLTVTSAQKNPTAFYLCASGLGRSNTGELFFGEGSRLTVL.

V is TRBV5-1 and J is TRBJ2-2, with 7 bases that match TRBD2. V lost 10 bases, J lost 6 bases, and 12 bases stayed unmatched. Germline CDR1 and CDR2: SGHRS and YFSETQ. This CDR3 comprises 14 residues. Here the CDR3 reads CAVTSAAGPGELFF. DNA of the CDR3: TGCGCCGTAACTAGCGCAGCCGGACCCGGGGAGCTGTTTTTT.

This clone was detected only a few times. The V and J genes are TRBV6-6 and TRBJ1-2; 9 bases fit TRBD1. J gave up 7 bases and V 4 bases, and 7 bases lay outside the gene matches. The CDR3 sequence is 14 residues long. The germline gives CDR1 MNHNY, CDR2 SVGAGI (reference sequence). The CDR3 nucleotides are TGTGCCAGCAGTTCCGGGACAGGGATGGTTGGCTACACCTTC. It encodes CASSSGTGMVGYTF.

The chain is built from TRBV6-1 and TRBJ1-1; D gene ambiguous. Germline loops: CDR1 MNHNS, CDR2 SASEGT. There are 13 residues in the CDR3. Trimming took 7 bases from V and 4 from J, leaving 13 bases between them. The CDR3 protein is CASTLEMITEAFF. The DNA of the CDR3 is TGTGCCAGCACCTTGGAGATGATCACTGAAGCTTTCTTT.

The V and J genes are TRBV28 and TRBJ2-7; the match to TRBD1 covers 10 bases. The germline V gene has CDR1 MDHEN and CDR2 SYDVKM. The CDR3 totals 15 residues. Trimming cost V 6 bases and J 2 bases; bases outside gene matches: 7. The DNA of the CDR3 is TGTGCCAGCAGGGGCCAGGGACAGGGGCCCTACGAGCAGTACTTC. Translation gives CASRGQGQGPYEQYF.

This chain connects TRBV28 to TRBJ2-3, with D unresolved. CDR1 is MDHEN and CDR2 is SYDVKM in the germline V gene. With 4 bases removed from V and 9 bases from J, the gap between germline ends came to 8 bases. The CDR3 loop spans 11 amino acids. This chain's CDR3 is CASSWAATQYF. The CDR3 DNA follows: TGTGCCAGCAGTTGGGCGGCGACGCAGTATTTT.

Notes on this clone: The identical CDR3 is also encoded by other nucleotide sequences in the sample. The rearrangement joins TRBV5-4 to TRBJ2-5, with 7 bases matching TRBD1. Germline loops: CDR1 SGHNT, CDR2 YYREEE (reference sequence). The CDR3 has 14 residues. The ends lost 3 bases at V and 2 bases at J; junction bases unmatched: 4. The CDR3 nucleotides are TGTGCCAGCAGCTCGGGGACAGCGCAAGAGACCCAGTACTTC. It codes for CASSSGTAQETQYF.

J is TRBJ2-1 and V is TRBV21-1. TRBV21-1 is labeled a pseudogene. This CDR3 has 10 amino acids. CDR3 sequence (DNA): TGTGCCAGCAGCACCCACCGACAGTTCTTC. Amino acids: CASSTHRQFF.

The genes are TRBV7-3 and TRBJ2-5, with D possibly matching TRBD2 (5 bases). The assigned J gene may be wrong: the sequence end matches TRBJ2-7 better. Germline CDR1 reads SGHTA; CDR2 reads FQGTGA. This CDR3 is built from 13 residues. The CDR3 protein is CASRKPGTYEQYF. CDR3 nucleotides: TGTGCCAGCAGGAAACCGGGGACCTACGAGCAGTACTTC.

This clone appeared a single time. This sequence joins TRBV18 and TRBJ2-1, with TRBD1 as a possible D gene (5 bases). Trimming stripped 5 bases from V and 6 bases from J, with 23 bases between. From germline, CDR1 is KGHSH and CDR2 LQKENI. The CDR3 spans 17 residues. The CDR3 region is CASSTPSGSRVLNEQFF. CDR3 nucleotides: TGTGCCAGCTCAACTCCTTCAGGGTCTCGCGTTCTCAATGAGCAGTTCTTC.

V gene TRBV10-1 combines with J gene TRBJ2-2; 10 nucleotides agree with TRBD1. The germline V gene has CDR1 WNHNN and CDR2 SYGVQD (reference sequence). J was trimmed by 4 bases and V by 5 bases; bases with no gene match: 4. The CDR3 runs 15 residues. The CDR3 DNA sequence: TGCGCCAGCAGTAGACAGGGGGCTATCACCGGGGAGCTGTTTTTT. This codes for CASSRQGAITGELFF.